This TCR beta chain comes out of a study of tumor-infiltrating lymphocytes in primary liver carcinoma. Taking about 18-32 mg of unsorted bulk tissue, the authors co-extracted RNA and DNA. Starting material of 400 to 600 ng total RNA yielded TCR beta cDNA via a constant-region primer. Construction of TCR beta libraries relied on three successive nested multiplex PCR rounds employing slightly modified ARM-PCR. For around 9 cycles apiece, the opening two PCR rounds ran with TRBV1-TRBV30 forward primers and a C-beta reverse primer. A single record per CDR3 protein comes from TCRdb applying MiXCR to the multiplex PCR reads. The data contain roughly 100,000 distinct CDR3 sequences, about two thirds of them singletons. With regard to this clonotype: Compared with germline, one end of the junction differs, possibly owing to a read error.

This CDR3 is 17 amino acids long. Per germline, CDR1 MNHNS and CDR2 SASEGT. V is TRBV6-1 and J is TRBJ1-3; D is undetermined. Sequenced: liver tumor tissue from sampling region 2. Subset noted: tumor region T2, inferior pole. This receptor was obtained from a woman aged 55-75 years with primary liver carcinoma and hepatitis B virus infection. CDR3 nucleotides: TGTGCCAGCAGTGAAATCCTATCAGGAGTCTCTGGAAACACCGTATATTTT. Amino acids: CASSEILSGVSGNTVYF.